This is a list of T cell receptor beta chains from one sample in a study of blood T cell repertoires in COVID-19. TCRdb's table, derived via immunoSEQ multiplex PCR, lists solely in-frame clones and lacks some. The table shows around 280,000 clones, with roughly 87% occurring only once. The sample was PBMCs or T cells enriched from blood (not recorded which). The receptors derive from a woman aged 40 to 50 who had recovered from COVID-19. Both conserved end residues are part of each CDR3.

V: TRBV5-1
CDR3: CASSSYRGPTEAFF

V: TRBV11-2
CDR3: CASSSRGQGVHEQYF

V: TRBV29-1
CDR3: CSVRPGVKDEQYF

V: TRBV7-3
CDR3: CASSLNAGTEAFF

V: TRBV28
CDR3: CASSSSGTGGYEQYF

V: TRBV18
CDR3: CASSLQQGAETQYF

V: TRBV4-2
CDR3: CASSHSGQVFYGANVLTF

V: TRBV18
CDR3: CASSPGVGKETQYF

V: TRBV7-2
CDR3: CASSPPRSLIGNTIYF

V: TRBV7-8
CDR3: CASSLGGQGAPRTIYF

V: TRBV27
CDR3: CASKASILEKLFF

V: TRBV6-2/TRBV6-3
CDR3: CASSWGLAGGRSYEQYF

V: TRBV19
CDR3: CASSIFTGEQFF

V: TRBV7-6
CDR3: CASGASGNFYEQYF

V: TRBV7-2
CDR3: CASRRGQAYGYTF

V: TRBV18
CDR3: CASSLSGDTEAFF

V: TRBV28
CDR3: CASIAGRGRNEQFF

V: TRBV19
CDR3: CASTEGHILALTNYGYTF

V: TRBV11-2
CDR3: CASSLGVAGGYTDTQYF

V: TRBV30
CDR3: CAWGRGSLTFF

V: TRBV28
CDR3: CAAEQGSAYEQYF

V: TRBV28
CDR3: CASSRPATNEKLFF

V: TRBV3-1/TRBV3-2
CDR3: CASSQGVGGRTEAFF

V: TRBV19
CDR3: CASSKGQGVNTGELFF

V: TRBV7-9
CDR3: CASSLLGGSDGYTF

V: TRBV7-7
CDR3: CASSLATSGRETQYF

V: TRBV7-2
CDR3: CASSPPSGDIYNEQFF

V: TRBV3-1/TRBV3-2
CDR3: CASSPLTGGHSPLHF

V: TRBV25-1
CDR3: CASSGTANYGYTF

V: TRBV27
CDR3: CASSFSDYYEQFF

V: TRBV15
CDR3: CATGIAGVSTGELFF

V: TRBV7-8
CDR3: CASSFSGTSGVYEQYF

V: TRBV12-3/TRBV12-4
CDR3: CASSWGQDGGYTF

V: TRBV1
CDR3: CTSSLGLAGVENEQFF

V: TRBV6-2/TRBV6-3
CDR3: CASSGLAPNYEQYF

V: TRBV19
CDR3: CASRLGTDTQYF

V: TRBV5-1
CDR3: CASSLRQASGKNYEQYF

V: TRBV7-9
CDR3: CAAGQGVNEQFF

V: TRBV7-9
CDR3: CASSLEGRAFF

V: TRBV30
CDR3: CAWSPLGGSTGELFF

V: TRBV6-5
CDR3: CASSPGTGYEKLFF

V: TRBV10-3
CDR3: CAISEKGTASLYNEQFF

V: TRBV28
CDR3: CASSRHRASSYEQYF

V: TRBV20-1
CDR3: CSASGRKIAPGLAFNEQFF

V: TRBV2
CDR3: CASRGQPATNEKLFF

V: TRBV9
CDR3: CASSVATGGIAYNEQFF

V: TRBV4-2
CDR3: CASSQERNPNTGELFF

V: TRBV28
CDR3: CASRSHRAGNQPQHF

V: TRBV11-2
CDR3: CAGSPTQGAGEAFF

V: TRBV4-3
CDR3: CASSPSGQTGANVLTF

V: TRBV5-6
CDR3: CASSLVIGIGNEQFF

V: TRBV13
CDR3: CASRGQGAKQFF